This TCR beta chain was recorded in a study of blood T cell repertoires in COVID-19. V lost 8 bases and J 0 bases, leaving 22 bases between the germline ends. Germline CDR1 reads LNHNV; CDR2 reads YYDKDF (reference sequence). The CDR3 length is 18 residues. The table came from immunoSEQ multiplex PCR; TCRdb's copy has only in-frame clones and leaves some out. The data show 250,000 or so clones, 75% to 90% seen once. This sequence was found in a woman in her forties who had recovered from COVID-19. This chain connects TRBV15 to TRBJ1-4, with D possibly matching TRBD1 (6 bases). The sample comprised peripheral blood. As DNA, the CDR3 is TGTGCCACCGAACCCGGGGGGGGCAGGCCAGCAACTAATGAAAAACTGTTTTTT. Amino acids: CATEPGGGRPATNEKLFF.